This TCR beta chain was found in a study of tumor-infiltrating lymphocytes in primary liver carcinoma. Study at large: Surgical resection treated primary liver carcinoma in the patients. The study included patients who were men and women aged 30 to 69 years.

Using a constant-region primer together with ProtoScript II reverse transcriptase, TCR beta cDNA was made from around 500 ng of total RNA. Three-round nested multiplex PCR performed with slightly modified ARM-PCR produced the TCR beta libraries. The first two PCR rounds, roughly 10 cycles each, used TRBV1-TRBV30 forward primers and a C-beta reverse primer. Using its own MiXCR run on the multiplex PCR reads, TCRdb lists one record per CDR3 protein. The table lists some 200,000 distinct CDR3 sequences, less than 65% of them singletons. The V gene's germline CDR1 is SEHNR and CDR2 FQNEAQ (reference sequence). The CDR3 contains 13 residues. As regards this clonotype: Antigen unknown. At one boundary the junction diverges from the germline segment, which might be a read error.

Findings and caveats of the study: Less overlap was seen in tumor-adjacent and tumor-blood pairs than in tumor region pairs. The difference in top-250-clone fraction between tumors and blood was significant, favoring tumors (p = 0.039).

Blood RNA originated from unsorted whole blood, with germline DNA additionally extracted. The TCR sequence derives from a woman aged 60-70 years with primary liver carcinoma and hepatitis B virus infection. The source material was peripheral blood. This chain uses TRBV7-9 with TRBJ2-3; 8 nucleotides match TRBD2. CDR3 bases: TGTGCCAGCGGCTTAGCGGGAACAGATACGCAGTATTTT. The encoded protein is CASGLAGTDTQYF.